This T cell receptor beta chain derives from a study of T-cell memory formation after mild COVID-19. This clonotype has ten or more counts. TCRdb reanalysed the 5' RACE reads using MiXCR and keeps one entry per CDR3 protein. The top ten hold 39% of the sample, which has about 100,000 distinct CDR3 sequences, approximately 15% seen once. This CDR3 contains 17 residues. The germline V and J ends were trimmed by 2 bases and 4 bases, with 16 bases remaining between them. The germline V gene has CDR1 KGHDR and CDR2 SFDVKD. The TCR was taken from a man between 18 and 35 years old who had mild COVID-19 (a few samples of this study predate the infection). Cell type and time point are not known. The sample consisted of PBMCs or a T cell subset sorted from them (not recorded which). The chain employs TRBV24-1 and TRBJ2-2; maybe TRBD1 (6 bases). The CDR3, as DNA: TGTGCCACCAGTGATTATACACAGGGCGAAGGCACCGGGGAGCTGTTTTTT. It specifies CATSDYTQGEGTGELFF.